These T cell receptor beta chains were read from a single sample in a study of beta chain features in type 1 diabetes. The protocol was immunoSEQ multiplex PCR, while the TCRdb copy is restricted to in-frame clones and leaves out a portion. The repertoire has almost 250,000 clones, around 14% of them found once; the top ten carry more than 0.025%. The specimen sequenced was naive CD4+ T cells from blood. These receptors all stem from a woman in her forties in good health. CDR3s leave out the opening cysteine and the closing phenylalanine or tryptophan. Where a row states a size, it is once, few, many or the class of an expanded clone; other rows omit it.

cdr3_aa: ASSREGTSVETQY; v_call: TRBV2; clone_size: -; j_call: TRBJ2-5
cdr3_aa: ASSSGPTDTQY; v_call: TRBV28; clone_size: -; j_call: TRBJ2-3
cdr3_aa: ASRQVPDTQY; v_call: TRBV2; clone_size: -; j_call: TRBJ2-3
cdr3_aa: ASSLAGAGLTDTQY; v_call: TRBV7-8; clone_size: -; j_call: TRBJ2-3
cdr3_aa: ASSLARLAGGLIEETQY; v_call: TRBV7-9; clone_size: -; j_call: TRBJ2-5
cdr3_aa: ASSSTGTYGYT; v_call: TRBV13; clone_size: few; j_call: TRBJ1-2
cdr3_aa: ASSQTGLYEQY; v_call: TRBV4-1; clone_size: -; j_call: TRBJ2-7
cdr3_aa: ASSTSGGNQPQH; v_call: TRBV9; clone_size: -; j_call: TRBJ1-5
cdr3_aa: ASSLLRGYEQY; v_call: TRBV5-1; clone_size: -; j_call: TRBJ2-7
cdr3_aa: ASSNGLAVTDTQY; v_call: TRBV5-4; clone_size: -; j_call: TRBJ2-3
cdr3_aa: ASSWETGGRDTQY; v_call: TRBV9; clone_size: few; j_call: TRBJ2-3